This T cell receptor beta chain was found in a study of blood T cell repertoires in COVID-19. This table comes from immunoSEQ multiplex PCR, and its TCRdb copy is limited to in-frame clones, with some not included. The sample yields about 220,000 clones, over 80% seen once. The sample taken for sequencing was PBMCs or T cells enriched from blood (not recorded which). This sequence originates from a woman in her 40s who had recovered from COVID-19.

CDR3 sequence (DNA): TGTGCCAGCAGCCAATTAGGGGGCCGTACCGGGGAGCTGTTTTTT. It is translated as CASSQLGGRTGELFF. This chain uses TRBV7-8 with TRBJ2-2; 7 nucleotides agree with TRBD1. Germline values: CDR1 SGHVS, CDR2 FQNEAQ. J lost 5 bases, V lost 5 bases, and 8 bases had no gene match. The CDR3 spans 15 residues.